Sequencing of this TCR beta chain was carried out in a study of control samples from healthy donors and cancer patients (dated by TCRdb to the early 2020s). To note about this clone: Its antigen remains unidentified. Base qualities are not recorded, but no much larger clone differs from it by a single base.

Library preparation was by the immunoSEQ multiplex PCR assay. In its TCRdb copy, this immuneACCESS table keeps in-frame sequences only and misses some clones. Where compared with another copy, unresolved V genes explain less than half of these, and the others have no known cause. A total of under 85,000 clones appear in this sample, about 95% of them only once. The top ten clones comprise roughly 6.1% of the sample. Sequences MNHEY (CDR1) and SMNVEV (CDR2) are obtained from the germline V gene (reference sequence). Including the terminal cysteine and phenylalanine, the CDR3 comprises 15 residues. The sequence is cut down to CDR3 DNA, 45 bases in frame from base 1. Trimming takes 7 bases from V and 0 bases from J, and the germline ends sit 16 bases apart.

The receptor comes from a middle-aged woman in good health. The specimen sequenced was blood. The chain is encoded by TRBV27 joined to TRBJ2-7; TRBD2 might be the D gene, on 5 matching bases. CDR3 reads: CASNRTETSSYEQYF. In nucleotides, the sequence is TGTGCCAGCAATCGGACGGAAACTAGCTCCTACGAGCAGTACTTC.